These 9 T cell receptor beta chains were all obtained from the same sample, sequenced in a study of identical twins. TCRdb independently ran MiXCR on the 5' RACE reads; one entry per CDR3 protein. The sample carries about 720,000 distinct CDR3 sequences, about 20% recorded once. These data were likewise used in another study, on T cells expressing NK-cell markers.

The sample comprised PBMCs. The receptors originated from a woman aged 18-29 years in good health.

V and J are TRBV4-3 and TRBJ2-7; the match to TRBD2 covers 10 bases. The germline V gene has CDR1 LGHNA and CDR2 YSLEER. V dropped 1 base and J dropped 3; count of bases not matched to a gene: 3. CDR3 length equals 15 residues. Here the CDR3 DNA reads TGCGCCAGCAGCCAAGGACTAGCGGGTTTCTACGAGCAGTACTTC. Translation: CASSQGLAGFYEQYF.

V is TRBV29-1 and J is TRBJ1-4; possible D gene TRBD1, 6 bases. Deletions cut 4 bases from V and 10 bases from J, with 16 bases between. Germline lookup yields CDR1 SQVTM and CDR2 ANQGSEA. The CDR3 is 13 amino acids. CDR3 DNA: TGCAGCGTTGTTTCGGGGGCGGACGGAAAACTGTTTTTT. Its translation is CSVVSGADGKLFF.

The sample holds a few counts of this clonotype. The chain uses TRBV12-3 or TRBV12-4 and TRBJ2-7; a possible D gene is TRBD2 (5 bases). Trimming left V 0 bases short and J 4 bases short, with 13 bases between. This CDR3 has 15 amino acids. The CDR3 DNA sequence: TGTGCCAGCAGTTTAGCCCCGGGATCTAAATACGAGCAGTACTTC. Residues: CASSLAPGSKYEQYF.

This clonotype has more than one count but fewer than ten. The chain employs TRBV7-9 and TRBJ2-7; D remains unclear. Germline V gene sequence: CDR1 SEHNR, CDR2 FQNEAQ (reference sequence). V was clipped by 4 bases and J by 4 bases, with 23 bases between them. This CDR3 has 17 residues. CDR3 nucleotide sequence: TGTGCCAGCAGCTCGCGACCGCTCAACTTCCCAACTTACGAGCAGTACTTC. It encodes CASSSRPLNFPTYEQYF. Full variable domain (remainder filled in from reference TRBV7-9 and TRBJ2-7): DTGVSQNPRHKITKRGQNVTFRCDPISEHNRLYWYRQTLGQGPEFLTYFQNEAQLEKSRLLSDRFSAERPKGSFSTLEIQRTEQGDSAMYLCASSSRPLNFPTYEQYFGPGTRLTVT.

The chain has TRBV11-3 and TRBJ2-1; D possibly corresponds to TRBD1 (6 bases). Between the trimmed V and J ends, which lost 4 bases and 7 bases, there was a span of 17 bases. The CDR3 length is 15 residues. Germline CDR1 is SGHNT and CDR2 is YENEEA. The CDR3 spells CASSSAGQGYNEQFF. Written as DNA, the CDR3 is TGTGCCAGCAGCTCCGCCGGGCAGGGGTATAATGAGCAGTTCTTC.

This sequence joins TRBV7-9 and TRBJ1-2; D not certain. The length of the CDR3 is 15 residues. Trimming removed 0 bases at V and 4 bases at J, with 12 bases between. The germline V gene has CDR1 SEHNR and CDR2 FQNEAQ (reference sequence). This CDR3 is CASSLAQSGFYGYTF. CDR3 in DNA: TGTGCCAGCAGCTTAGCGCAATCGGGTTTCTATGGCTACACCTTC. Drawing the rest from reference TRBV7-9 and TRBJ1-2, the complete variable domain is DTGVSQNPRHKITKRGQNVTFRCDPISEHNRLYWYRQTLGQGPEFLTYFQNEAQLEKSRLLSDRFSAERPKGSFSTLEIQRTEQGDSAMYLCASSLAQSGFYGYTFGSGTRLTVV.

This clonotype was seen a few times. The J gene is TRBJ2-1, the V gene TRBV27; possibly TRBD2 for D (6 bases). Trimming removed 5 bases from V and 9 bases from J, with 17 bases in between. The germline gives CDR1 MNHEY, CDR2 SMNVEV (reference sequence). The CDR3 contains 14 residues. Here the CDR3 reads CASSLRTTEGEQFF. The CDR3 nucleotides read TGTGCCAGCAGTCTCAGGACTACCGAGGGTGAGCAGTTCTTC.

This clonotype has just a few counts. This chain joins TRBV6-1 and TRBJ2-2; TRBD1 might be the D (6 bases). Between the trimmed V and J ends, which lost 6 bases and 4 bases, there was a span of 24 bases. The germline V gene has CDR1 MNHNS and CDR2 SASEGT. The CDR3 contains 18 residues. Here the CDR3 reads CASSSLRTETQRTGELFF. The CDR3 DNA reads TGTGCCAGCAGCTCGCTTAGGACAGAGACGCAGCGCACCGGGGAGCTGTTTTTT.

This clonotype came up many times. CDR3 coding DNA: TGTGCCAGCAGCAAACAAGAGACCCAGTACTTC. Translating it yields CASSKQETQYF. The V gene is TRBV5-6, the J gene TRBJ2-5; D is undetermined. V was clipped by 4 bases and J by 2 bases, with 3 bases between them. The CDR3 has 11 amino acids. In germline, CDR1 is SGHDT, CDR2 YYEEEE. Filled out from reference TRBV5-6 and TRBJ2-5, the complete variable domain reads DAGVTQSPTHLIKTRGQQVTLRCSPKSGHDTVSWYQQALGQGPQFIFQYYEEEERQRGNFPDRFSGHQFPNYSSELNVNALLLGDSALYLCASSKQETQYFGPGTRLLVL.